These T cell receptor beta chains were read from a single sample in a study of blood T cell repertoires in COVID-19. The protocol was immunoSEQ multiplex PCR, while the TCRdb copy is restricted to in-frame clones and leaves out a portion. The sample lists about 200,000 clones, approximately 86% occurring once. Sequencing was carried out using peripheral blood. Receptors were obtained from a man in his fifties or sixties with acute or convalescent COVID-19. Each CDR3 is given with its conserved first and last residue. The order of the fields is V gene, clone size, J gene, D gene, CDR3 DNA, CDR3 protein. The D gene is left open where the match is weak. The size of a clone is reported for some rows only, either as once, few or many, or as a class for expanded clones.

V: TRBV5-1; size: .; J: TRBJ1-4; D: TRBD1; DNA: TGCGCCAGCAGCTTATCCACCGGGACAGGGGATGAAAAACTGTTTTTT; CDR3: CASSLSTGTGDEKLFF
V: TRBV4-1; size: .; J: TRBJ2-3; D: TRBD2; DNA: TGCGCCAGCAGCCCGGGGGGGGACACAGATACGCAGTATTTT; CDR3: CASSPGGDTDTQYF
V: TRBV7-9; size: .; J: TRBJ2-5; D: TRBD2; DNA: TGTGCCAGCAGCCCACGGGCGGGGGGCATCCAAGAGACCCAGTACTTC; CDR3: CASSPRAGGIQETQYF
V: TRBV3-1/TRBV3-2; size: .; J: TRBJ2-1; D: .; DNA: TGTGCCAGCAGCCGGGGCAGGGGCAACAATGAACAGTTCTTC; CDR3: CASSRGRGNNEQFF
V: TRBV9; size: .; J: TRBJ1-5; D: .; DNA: TGTGCCAGCAGCGGAGGCATTAGCAATCAGCCCCAGCATTTT; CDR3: CASSGGISNQPQHF
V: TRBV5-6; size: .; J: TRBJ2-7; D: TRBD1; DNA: TGTGCCAGCAGCTTGGGGGGGACAGATGAGGCCGAGCAGTACTTC; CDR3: CASSLGGTDEAEQYF
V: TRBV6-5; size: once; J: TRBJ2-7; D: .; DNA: TGTGCCAGCAGTTACTCCCCTGGGGGGGGGCTGCGAGAGCAGTACTTC; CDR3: CASSYSPGGGLREQYF
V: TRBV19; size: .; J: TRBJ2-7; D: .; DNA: TGTGCCAGTAGAGGACTACGTCGCCAAAGTAAAAGGTTCTACGAGCAGTACTTC; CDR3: CASRGLRRQSKRFYEQYF
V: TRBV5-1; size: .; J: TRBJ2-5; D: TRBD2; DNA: TGCGCCAGCAGCGCGGGGGGAAAAGACGAGACCCAGTACTTC; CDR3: CASSAGGKDETQYF
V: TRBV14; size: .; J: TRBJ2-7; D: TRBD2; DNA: TGTGCCAGCAGCCAAGATTCTAGCGGGGGCGGAACAAGGGAGCAGTACTTC; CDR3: CASSQDSSGGGTREQYF
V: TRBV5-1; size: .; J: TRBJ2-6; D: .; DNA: TGCGCCAGCAGCTTGGAGGGGCGCTCTGGGGCCAACGTCCTGACTTTC; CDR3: CASSLEGRSGANVLTF
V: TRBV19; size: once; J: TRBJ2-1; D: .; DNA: TGTGCCAGTAGTAAGAGAATCCACAATGAGCAGTTCTTC; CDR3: CASSKRIHNEQFF
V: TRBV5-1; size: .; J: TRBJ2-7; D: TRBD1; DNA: TGCGCCAGCAGCTGGACAGGGAACGAGCAGTACTTC; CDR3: CASSWTGNEQYF
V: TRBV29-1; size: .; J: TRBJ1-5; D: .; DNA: TGCAGCGTTGATCAGGGCCCAAATCAGCCCCAGCATTTT; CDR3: CSVDQGPNQPQHF
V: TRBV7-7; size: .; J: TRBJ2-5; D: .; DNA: TGTGCCAGCAGCTTAACGAACGGGTACCAAGAGACCCAGTACTTC; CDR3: CASSLTNGYQETQYF
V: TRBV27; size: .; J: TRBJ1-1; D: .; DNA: TGTGCCAGCAGTTTCCGGGGTCTGAACACTGAAGCTTTCTTT; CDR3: CASSFRGLNTEAFF
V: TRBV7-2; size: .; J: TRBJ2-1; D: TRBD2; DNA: TGTGCCAGCAGCTTTCGTGGACTAGCGGAGGCTGAGCAGTTCTTC; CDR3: CASSFRGLAEAEQFF
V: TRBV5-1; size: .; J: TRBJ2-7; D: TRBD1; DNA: TGCGCCAGCAGCTGGGGACAGGGGGCGCAAGGCGAGCAGTACTTC; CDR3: CASSWGQGAQGEQYF
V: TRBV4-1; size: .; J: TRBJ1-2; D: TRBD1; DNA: TGCGCCAGCAGCCAAGTCCCCCGGACAGGGGTCTATGGCTACACCTTC; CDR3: CASSQVPRTGVYGYTF
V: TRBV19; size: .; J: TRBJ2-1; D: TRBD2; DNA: TGTGCCAGTAGTATACGCCTAGCGGGGGGGCGGTACAATGAGCAGTTCTTC; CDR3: CASSIRLAGGRYNEQFF
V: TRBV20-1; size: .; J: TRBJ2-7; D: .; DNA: TGCAGTGCTAGTTCCGAGGGCGAGCAGTACTTC; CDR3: CSASSEGEQYF
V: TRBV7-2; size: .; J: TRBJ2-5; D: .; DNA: TGTGCCAGCAGCAAACGCATAGCAGGGGAGACCCAGTACTTC; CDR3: CASSKRIAGETQYF
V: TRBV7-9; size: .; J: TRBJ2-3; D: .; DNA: TGTGCCAGCAGCCCACCCCGAGCAGGGGAAGGGTGGACAGATACGCAGTATTTT; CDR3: CASSPPRAGEGWTDTQYF
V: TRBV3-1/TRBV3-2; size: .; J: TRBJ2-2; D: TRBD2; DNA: TGTGCCAGCAGCCAGAGCGGGGGGGTGAACACCGGGGAGCTGTTTTTT; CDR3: CASSQSGGVNTGELFF
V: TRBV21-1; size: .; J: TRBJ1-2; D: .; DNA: TGTGCCAGCAGCACGCAAATGGTAGACTATGGCTACACCTTC; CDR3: CASSTQMVDYGYTF
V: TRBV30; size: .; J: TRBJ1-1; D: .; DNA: TGTGCCTGGAGTGTAGGGGTGATAGGTGAAGCTTTCTTT; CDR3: CAWSVGVIGEAFF
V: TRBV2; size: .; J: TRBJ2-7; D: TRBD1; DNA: TGTGCCACCCGACAGGGTAGCTCCTACGAGCAGTACTTC; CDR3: CATRQGSSYEQYF
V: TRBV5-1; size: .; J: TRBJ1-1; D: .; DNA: TGCGCCAGCAGCTTGGGAACCGCACGGACAGCAAACACTGAAGCTTTCTTT; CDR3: CASSLGTARTANTEAFF
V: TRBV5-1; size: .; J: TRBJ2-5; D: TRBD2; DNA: TGCGCCAGCAAATCTAGCGGGGGGGCCCTCCAAGAGACCCAGTACTTC; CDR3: CASKSSGGALQETQYF
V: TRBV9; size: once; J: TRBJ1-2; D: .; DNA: TGTGCCAGCAGCGTAGCGGGGGGTGCCTATGGCTACACCTTC; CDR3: CASSVAGGAYGYTF
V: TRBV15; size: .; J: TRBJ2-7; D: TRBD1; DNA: TGTGCCACCAGCAGACTCTCCCGGGACAGTTCCTACGAGCAGTACTTC; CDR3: CATSRLSRDSSYEQYF
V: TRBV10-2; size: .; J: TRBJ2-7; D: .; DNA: TGCGCCAGCAGTGTCGGAGGGGTCGAGCAGTACTTC; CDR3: CASSVGGVEQYF
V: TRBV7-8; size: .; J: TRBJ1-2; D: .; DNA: TGTGCCAGCAGCTTAGTTTCGGTCGGGTCTGGCTACACCTTC; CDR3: CASSLVSVGSGYTF
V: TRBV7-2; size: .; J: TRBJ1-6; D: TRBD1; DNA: TGTGCCAGCAGCGACCGACAGGGCTATAATTCACCCCTCCACTTT; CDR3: CASSDRQGYNSPLHF
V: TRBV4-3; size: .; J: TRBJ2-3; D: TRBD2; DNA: TGCGCCAGCAGCCAAGTGCGGGGGGACACCACAGATACGCAGTATTTT; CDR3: CASSQVRGDTTDTQYF
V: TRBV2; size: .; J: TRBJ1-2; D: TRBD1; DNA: TGTGCCAGCACCGTAGGACAGGGGCAGGGCTATGGCTACACCTTC; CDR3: CASTVGQGQGYGYTF
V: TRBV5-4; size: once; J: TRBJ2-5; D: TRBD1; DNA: TGTGCCAGCAGCTCGTACAGGGGGCAGCTTGGGGAGACCCAGTACTTC; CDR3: CASSSYRGQLGETQYF
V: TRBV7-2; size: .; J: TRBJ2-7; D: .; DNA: TGTGCCAGCAGCTTAGGGGTCAGGGGAGTGTACGAGCAGTACTTC; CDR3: CASSLGVRGVYEQYF
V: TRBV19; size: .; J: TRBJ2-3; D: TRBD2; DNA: TGTGCCAGTAGTCAACCGGGACTAGCGAGCACAGATACGCAGTATTTT; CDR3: CASSQPGLASTDTQYF
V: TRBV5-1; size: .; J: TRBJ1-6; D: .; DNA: TGCGCCAGCAGCTTGGGGGGTTTACGGGATACCACCCTCCACTTT; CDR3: CASSLGGLRDTTLHF
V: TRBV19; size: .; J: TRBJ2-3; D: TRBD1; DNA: TGTGCCAGTAGTTTAACCGGGACAGGGGTCCGCGGTACGCAGTATTTT; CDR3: CASSLTGTGVRGTQYF
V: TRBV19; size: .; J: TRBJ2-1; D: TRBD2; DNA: TGTGCCAGTAGTATCAAATGGGGGGGCTACAATGAGCAGTTCTTC; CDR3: CASSIKWGGYNEQFF